A single sample is the source of the 30 T cell receptor beta chains below, sequenced in a study of cytomegalovirus exposure and HLA in healthy donors. PCR primers comprised 60 Vbeta and 13 Jbeta primers. Measured with immunoSEQ multiplex PCR; TCRdb has only the in-frame clones, and not every one. Among roughly 190,000 clones listed, 82% were seen once. The sample was PBMCs. These receptor sequences come from a young woman in good health and CMV-seronegative.

V is TRBV5-1 and J is TRBJ2-4, with 9 bases matching TRBD1. CDR1 SGHRS and CDR2 YFSETQ come from the germline V gene. This CDR3 region has 14 residues. J lost 8 bases, V lost 4 bases, and 7 bases had no gene match. CDR3 amino acids: CASSGPDRGDIQYF. DNA of the CDR3: TGCGCCAGCAGCGGACCGGACAGGGGTGACATTCAGTACTTC.

The CDR3 bases are TGCGCCAGCAGTACGGGGGGCGACACCATATATTTT. Its protein is CASSTGGDTIYF. This chain connects TRBV23-1 to TRBJ1-3; a possible D gene is TRBD1 (6 bases). TRBV23-1 is noted as an ORF with a role that remains uncertain. V was cut by 5 bases and J by 8 bases, with 10 bases left in between. There are 12 residues in the CDR3.

V is TRBV12-5 and J is TRBJ1-1; 8 bases are a match to TRBD1. Germline V gives CDR1 LGHNT, CDR2 FRNRAP. The CDR3 is made up of 18 amino acids. V dropped 4 bases and J dropped 5; count of bases not matched to a gene: 18. CDR3: CASGSYRLPTGEETEAFF. The CDR3 DNA is TGTGCTAGTGGTTCCTACCGGCTACCGACAGGGGAGGAGACTGAAGCTTTCTTT.

This chain joins TRBV6-5 and TRBJ2-1, with D possibly matching TRBD2 (6 bases). The germline V gene encodes CDR1 MNHEY and CDR2 SVGAGI. The CDR3 is 14 amino acids. V shed 4 bases and J shed 7 bases, with 14 bases lying between them. The CDR3 loop is CASSSPHGGNEQFF. In DNA form, the CDR3 reads TGTGCCAGCAGTTCCCCCCACGGGGGTAATGAGCAGTTCTTC.

This CDR3 is CASSAGQAYEQYF. For the CDR3, the DNA is TGTGCCAGCAGCGCCGGACAGGCCTACGAGCAGTACTTC. The chain combines TRBV25-1 with TRBJ2-7, with 7 bases aligning to TRBD1. With 6 bases clipped from V and 2 bases from J, the junction kept 4 bases outside the gene matches. The CDR3 has 13 residues. Germline-derived CDR1 and CDR2 are MGHDK and SYGVNS.

The chain recombines TRBV5-5 with TRBJ1-5, with D uncertain. This CDR3 comprises 16 residues. CDR1 is SGHKS and CDR2 is YYEKEE in the germline V gene (reference sequence). Trimming shortened V by 0 bases and J by 0 bases, and 10 bases separated the two germline ends. The CDR3, as DNA: TGTGCCAGCAGCTTGGGTACAGTTTATAGCAATCAGCCCCAGCATTTT. The encoded protein is CASSLGTVYSNQPQHF.

The chain is built from TRBV18 and TRBJ1-2; no clear D. Germline V gene sequence: CDR1 KGHSH, CDR2 LQKENI. Trimming cost V 5 bases and J 4 bases, with 8 bases left between them. The length of the CDR3 is 12 residues. DNA of the CDR3: TGTGCCAGCTCAGGGTACAGCTATGGCTACACCTTC. Its translation is CASSGYSYGYTF.

The rearrangement joins TRBV5-5 to TRBJ2-1; no definite D call. The V gene's germline CDR1 is SGHKS and CDR2 YYEKEE (reference sequence). The CDR3 totals 14 residues. Trimming took off 4 bases at V and 2 bases at J, with 10 bases between the two ends. In DNA, the CDR3 is TGTGCCAGCAGCCAGACATTAACCTACAATGAGCAGTTCTTC. Translated: CASSQTLTYNEQFF.

The chain uses TRBV10-3 and TRBJ1-1; TRBD1 matches 7 bases. Looked up from germline, CDR1 is ENHRY and CDR2 is SYGVKD. The CDR3 spans 13 residues. Trimming removed 6 bases from V and 11 bases from J; junction bases left unmatched: 12. CDR3 region: CAISPSTQGSAFF. The CDR3 region has the DNA TGTGCCATCAGCCCCTCCACACAGGGGTCGGCTTTCTTT.

The chain has TRBV7-9 and TRBJ1-1; D is undetermined. The germline V and J ends were trimmed by 5 bases and 7 bases, with 20 bases remaining between them. CDR3 length equals 15 residues. Germline V gives CDR1 SEHNR, CDR2 FQNEAQ (reference sequence). The CDR3 is CASSRQRQSRGEAFF. CDR3 nucleotides: TGTGCCAGCAGCCGACAAAGACAATCCCGGGGTGAAGCTTTCTTT.

Here the CDR3 reads CASSEPTGNEQFF. The CDR3 DNA reads as TGTGCCAGCAGCGAGCCGACTGGGAATGAGCAGTTCTTC. This sequence joins TRBV7-9 and TRBJ2-1; D gene unclear. The V end lost 5 bases, the J end lost 7 bases, and 12 bases lay between the germline ends. Germline V lookup: CDR1 SEHNR, CDR2 FQNEAQ (reference sequence). This CDR3 spans 13 amino acids.

V and J are TRBV13 and TRBJ2-7; tentative D call: TRBD2 (6 bases). CDR1 is PRHDT, CDR2 FYEKMQ, per germline (reference sequence). Between the trimmed V and J ends, which lost 6 bases and 2 bases, there was a span of 17 bases. The CDR3 is 15 residues long. As DNA, the CDR3 is TGTGCCAGCAGTCCCTGGGGGGAGGACCCCTACGAGCAGTACTTC. It codes for CASSPWGEDPYEQYF.

The chain joins TRBV28 to TRBJ1-1, with 9 positions matching TRBD1. Trimming at V came to 5 bases and at J to 3 bases, leaving 4 bases not matched to a gene. The CDR3 length is 14 residues. Germline assignment: CDR1 MDHEN and CDR2 SYDVKM. In nucleotides, the CDR3 is TGTGCCAGCAGTCAAGGACAGGGGCACACTGAAGCTTTCTTT. Its translation: CASSQGQGHTEAFF.

CDR3 nucleotides: TGTGCCAGCAGTGAATCCTCGGGAGAGACCCAGTACTTC. This gives the protein CASSESSGETQYF. The chain uses TRBV6-1 and TRBJ2-5; no clear D gene. The CDR3 totals 13 residues. With 2 bases removed from V and 4 bases from J, the gap between germline ends came to 8 bases. Germline V gives CDR1 MNHNS, CDR2 SASEGT.

This chain uses TRBV6-5 with TRBJ1-2, with 8 bases matching TRBD1. CDR1 and CDR2 from the germline V gene are MNHEY and SVGAGI. This CDR3 contains 14 residues. J gave up 5 bases and V 6 bases, and 8 bases lay outside the gene matches. CDR3 sequence: CASRGTGSAYGYTF. The CDR3 DNA sequence: TGTGCCAGCAGGGGGACAGGATCAGCTTATGGCTACACCTTC.

The chain couples TRBV28 to TRBJ2-7; 7 positions agree with TRBD2. This CDR3 is built from 13 residues. The V segment lost 8 bases and the J segment 0 bases; nucleotides outside the gene matches: 4. Germline CDR1 and CDR2: MDHEN and SYDVKM. The CDR3 is CASVGGNSYEQYF. The DNA of the CDR3 is TGTGCCAGCGTCGGGGGGAACTCCTACGAGCAGTACTTC.

As for this clone: Within the sample, other DNA sequences also encode this same CDR3. This chain links TRBV5-1 with TRBJ2-7; weak D call: TRBD2 (6 bases). The CDR3 runs to 14 residues. Germline CDR1 and CDR2: SGHRS and YFSETQ. Trimming left V 5 bases short and J 6 bases short, with 18 bases between. The CDR3 nucleotides read TGCGCCAGCAGTCATGACGGGAGTACGGGCGAGCAGTACTTC. It codes for CASSHDGSTGEQYF. The full variable domain, its missing parts supplied by reference TRBV5-1 and TRBJ2-7, is KAGVTQTPRYLIKTRGQQVTLSCSPISGHRSVSWYQQTPGQGLQFLFEYFSETQRNKGNFPGRFSGRQFSNSRSEMNVSTLELGDSALYLCASSHDGSTGEQYFGPGTRLTVT.

The CDR3 reads CASSQDRLAGGYNEQFF. As DNA, the CDR3 is TGCGCCAGCAGCCAAGACCGACTAGCGGGGGGGTACAATGAGCAGTTCTTC. V gene TRBV4-1 combines with J gene TRBJ2-1, with 14 bases that match TRBD2. This CDR3 contains 17 residues. Germline V lookup: CDR1 MGHRA, CDR2 YSYEKL. Unmatched junction bases numbered 2, after V lost 0 bases and J lost 4 bases.

The chain combines TRBV28 with TRBJ2-7, with 9 bases that match TRBD2. The germline V gene has CDR1 MDHEN and CDR2 SYDVKM. Trimming took 5 bases from V and 5 from J; bases not matched to a gene: 10. This CDR3 region has 15 residues. The DNA for the CDR3 is TGTGCCAGCAGTGGCTTGTCTAGCGGGACCAACGAGCAGTACTTC. Translating gives CASSGLSSGTNEQYF. The variable domain in full, with the rest retrieved from reference TRBV28 and TRBJ2-7, is DVKVTQSSRYLVKRTGEKVFLECVQDMDHENMFWYRQDPGLGLRLIYFSYDVKMKEKGDIPEGYSVSREKKERFSLILESASTNQTSMYLCASSGLSSGTNEQYFGPGTRLTVT.

The J gene is TRBJ2-5, the V gene TRBV5-6, with unresolved D. The length of the CDR3 is 11 residues. V gave up 2 bases and J gave up 4 bases, with 3 bases separating them. Germline CDR1 SGHDT, CDR2 YYEEEE. The CDR3, as DNA: TGTGCCAGCAGCTTCGGAGAGACCCAGTACTTC. It specifies CASSFGETQYF.

This rearrangement joins TRBV7-9 to TRBJ2-5; tentative D call: TRBD1 (5 bases). The J call is doubtful: the DNA matches TRBJ2-7 better. CDR1 is SEHNR and CDR2 is FQNEAQ in the germline V gene (reference sequence). CDR3 length: 15 residues. This CDR3 reads CASSRPTGFGYEQYF. The DNA for the CDR3 is TGTGCCAGCAGCCGACCTACAGGTTTCGGCTACGAGCAGTACTTC.

V usage is TRBV18 and J usage is TRBJ1-1, with 7 bases lining up with TRBD1. V lost 3 bases to trimming and J lost 5 bases; unmatched junction nucleotides: 12. Germline CDR1 reads KGHSH; CDR2 reads LQKENI. The CDR3 has 16 amino acids. This CDR3 reads CASSPRQGPTRTEAFF. DNA of the CDR3: TGTGCCAGCTCACCGAGACAGGGTCCGACCAGAACTGAAGCTTTCTTT.

The chain uses TRBV9 and TRBJ1-2; D is possibly TRBD1 (6 bases). V was trimmed by 0 bases and J by 4 bases, leaving 16 bases between them. CDR3 length: 16 residues. Germline V CDR1 and CDR2: SGDLS, YYNGEE. The CDR3 sequence: CASSVGGQLASYGYTF. In nucleotides, the CDR3 is TGTGCCAGCAGCGTAGGAGGACAGCTCGCCAGCTATGGCTACACCTTC.

CDR3 DNA sequence: TGTGCCAGTAGAATAAATTCTCGGACTGGTGAAAAACTGTTTTTT. It encodes CASRINSRTGEKLFF. J is TRBJ1-4 and V is TRBV19; D is unresolved. V lost 6 bases, J lost 7 bases, and 18 bases lay in between. Germline CDR1 LNHDA, CDR2 SQIVND (reference sequence). The CDR3 has 15 amino acids.

The chain links TRBV7-6 to TRBJ1-4; 12 bases are a match to TRBD1. Germline V gene sequence: CDR1 SGHVS, CDR2 FNYEAQ. The J segment lost 0 bases and the V segment lost 5 bases, leaving 7 bases of the junction unmatched. This CDR3 is 18 amino acids long. DNA of the CDR3: TGTGCCAGCAGCCACGGGACAGGGGGCGATGCAACTAATGAAAAACTGTTTTTT. This gives the protein CASSHGTGGDATNEKLFF.

There are a few counts of this clone. The chain couples TRBV5-1 to TRBJ2-3, with D possibly TRBD2 on 5 matching bases. The CDR3 contains 15 residues. Germline V gene lookup returns CDR1 SGHRS and CDR2 YFSETQ. V was pared by 3 bases and J by 2 bases, with 13 bases between. CDR3 sequence reads: CASSSVRRTTDTQYF. Here the CDR3 DNA reads TGCGCCAGCAGCTCCGTCCGGAGGACCACAGATACGCAGTATTTT.

This sequence joins TRBV4-1 and TRBJ1-2; 7 positions agree with TRBD1. CDR1 MGHRA and CDR2 YSYEKL come from the germline V gene. This CDR3 has 13 residues. The junction had 2 bases not matched to a gene; V was cut back by 0 bases and J by 7 bases. CDR3 nucleotide sequence: TGCGCCAGCAGCCAAGAGGCAGGGGGTGGCTACACCTTC. Its protein is CASSQEAGGGYTF.

The chain has TRBV2 and TRBJ1-2; possibly TRBD1 for D (6 bases). This CDR3 contains 12 residues. The ends were cut back, 11 bases at V and 8 bases at J, with 18 bases in the middle. CDR1 is SNHLY, CDR2 FYNNEI, per germline. CDR3 sequence: CAGGSREFGYTF. The CDR3 coding sequence is TGTGCCGGGGGCAGCAGAGAGTTCGGCTACACCTTC.

V usage is TRBV6-4 and J usage is TRBJ2-1; possible D gene TRBD1, 6 bases. CDR1 is MRHNA, CDR2 SNTAGT, per germline. This CDR3 is built from 18 residues. Trimming pared 0 bases from V and 6 bases from J, leaving 21 bases between. CDR3 residues: CASSDSGWGQGYGNEQFF. In nucleotides, the CDR3 is TGTGCCAGCAGTGACTCTGGTTGGGGCCAGGGGTACGGCAATGAGCAGTTCTTC.

As regards this clone: Other DNA sequences within the sample encode an identical CDR3. This sequence joins TRBV27 and TRBJ2-1; TRBD1 is a possible D gene (6 bases). Germline V gives CDR1 MNHEY, CDR2 SMNVEV (reference sequence). The CDR3 spans 14 residues. V dropped 3 bases and J dropped 0 bases, with 6 bases sitting between them. CDR3 DNA: TGTGCCAGCAGTTTGGACAGCTCCTACAATGAGCAGTTCTTC. This sequence encodes CASSLDSSYNEQFF.